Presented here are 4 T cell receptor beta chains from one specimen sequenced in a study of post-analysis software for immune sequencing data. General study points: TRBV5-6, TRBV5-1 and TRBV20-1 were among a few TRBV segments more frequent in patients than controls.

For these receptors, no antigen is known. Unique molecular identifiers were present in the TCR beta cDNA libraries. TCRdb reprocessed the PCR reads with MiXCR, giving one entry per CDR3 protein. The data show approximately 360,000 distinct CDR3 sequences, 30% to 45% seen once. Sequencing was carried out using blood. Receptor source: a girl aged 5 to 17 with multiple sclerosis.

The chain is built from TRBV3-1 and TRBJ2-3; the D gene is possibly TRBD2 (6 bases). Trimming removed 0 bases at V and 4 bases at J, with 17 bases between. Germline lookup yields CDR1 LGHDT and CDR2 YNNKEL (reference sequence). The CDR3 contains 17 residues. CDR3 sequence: CASSQDRWRGDSDTQYF. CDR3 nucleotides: TGTGCCAGCAGCCAAGACCGATGGCGGGGAGACTCAGATACGCAGTATTTT.

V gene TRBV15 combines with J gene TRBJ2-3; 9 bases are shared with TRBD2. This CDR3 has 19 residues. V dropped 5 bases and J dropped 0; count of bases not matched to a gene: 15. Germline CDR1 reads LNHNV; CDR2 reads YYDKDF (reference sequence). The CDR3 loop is CATSREAAGGSTSTDTQYF. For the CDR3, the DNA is TGTGCCACCAGCCGTGAAGCAGCGGGGGGAAGCACTAGCACAGATACGCAGTATTTT.

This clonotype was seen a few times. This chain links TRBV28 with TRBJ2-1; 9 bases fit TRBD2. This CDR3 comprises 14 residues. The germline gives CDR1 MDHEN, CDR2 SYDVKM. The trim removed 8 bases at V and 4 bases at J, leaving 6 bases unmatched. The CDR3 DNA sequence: TGTGCCAGCTCCATGGGACTAGCTTACAATGAGCAGTTCTTC. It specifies CASSMGLAYNEQFF.

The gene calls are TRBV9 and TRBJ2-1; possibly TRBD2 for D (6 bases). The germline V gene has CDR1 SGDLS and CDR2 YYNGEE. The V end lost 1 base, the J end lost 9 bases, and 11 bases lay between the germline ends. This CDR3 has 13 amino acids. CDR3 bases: TGTGCCAGCAGCGTAAGGGGAGGCACTGAGCAGTTCTTC. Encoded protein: CASSVRGGTEQFF. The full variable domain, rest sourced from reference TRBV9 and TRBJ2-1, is DSGVTQTPKHLITATGQRVTLRCSPRSGDLSVYWYQQSLDQGLQFLIQYYNGEERAKGNILERFSAQQFPDLHSELNLSSLELGDSALYFCASSVRGGTEQFFGPGTRLTVL.